The 25 T cell receptor beta chains reported below all come from one sample, sequenced in a study of blood T cell repertoires in COVID-19. This table comes from immunoSEQ multiplex PCR, and its TCRdb copy is limited to in-frame clones, with some not included. The table shows a few hundred thousand clones, with nearly 90% occurring only once. Sample: PBMCs or T cells enriched from blood (not recorded which). The source is a woman in her late teens or twenties with acute COVID-19.

The genes are TRBV28 and TRBJ1-2, with TRBD1 matching over 8 bases. The germline V gene encodes CDR1 MDHEN and CDR2 SYDVKM. With V trimmed by 3 bases and J by 6 bases, 9 bases remained unmatched. The CDR3 sequence is 15 residues long. The CDR3 spells CASSFIGQGAHGYTF. The CDR3 DNA reads TGTGCCAGCAGTTTCATAGGGCAGGGGGCCCATGGCTACACCTTC.

The chain carries TRBV14 and TRBJ1-1; D is ambiguous. The V end lost 4 bases, the J end lost 6 bases, and 9 bases lay between the germline ends. Germline-derived CDR1 and CDR2 are SGHDN and FVKESK. CDR3 size: 12 residues. As DNA, the CDR3 is TGTGCCAGCAGCCTAGCGGGATCTGAAGCTTTCTTT. This translates into CASSLAGSEAFF. Full variable domain (outside the CDR3, taken from reference TRBV14 and TRBJ1-1): EAGVTQFPSHSVIEKGQTVTLRCDPISGHDNLYWYRRVMGKEIKFLLHFVKESKQDESGMPNNRFLAERTGGTYSTLKVQPAELEDSGVYFCASSLAGSEAFFGQGTRLTVV.

The V gene is TRBV4-2, the J gene TRBJ2-5, with 8 bases that match TRBD2. Germline V lookup: CDR1 LGHNA, CDR2 YNFKEQ. There are 17 residues in the CDR3. Trimming at V came to 1 base and at J to 2 bases, leaving 9 bases not matched to a gene. The CDR3 spells CASSQGKRASGQETQYF. The CDR3 DNA sequence: TGTGCCAGCAGCCAAGGGAAAAGGGCTAGCGGGCAAGAGACCCAGTACTTC.

The chain couples TRBV24-1 to TRBJ2-1; possible D gene TRBD2, 6 bases. V lost 7 bases, J lost 5 bases, and 17 bases lay in between. CDR1 and CDR2 from the germline V gene are KGHDR and SFDVKD. The CDR3 runs to 15 residues. CDR3 in amino acids: CATREGPPRDNEQFF. CDR3 DNA sequence: TGTGCCACCAGGGAGGGACCACCGAGGGACAATGAGCAGTTCTTC.

This clone has more than one count but fewer than ten. The V gene is TRBV4-2, the J gene TRBJ1-5, with D possibly matching TRBD1 (6 bases). V was cut by 2 bases and J by 2 bases, with 13 bases left in between. This CDR3 has 16 amino acids. Germline V gene lookup returns CDR1 LGHNA and CDR2 YNFKEQ. The CDR3: CASSQKSGGGNQPQHF. CDR3 DNA: TGTGCCAGCAGCCAAAAGTCGGGGGGCGGCAATCAGCCCCAGCATTTT.

This clone appeared a few times. The gene calls are TRBV3-1 (or the pseudogene TRBV3-2) and TRBJ1-2; D remains ambiguous. Trimming left V 4 bases short and J 0 bases short, with 6 bases between. CDR3 length: 13 amino acids. The germline V gene has CDR1 LGHDT and CDR2 YNNKEL (reference sequence). This chain's CDR3 is CASSPVPNYGYTF. CDR3 DNA: TGTGCCAGCAGCCCCGTCCCTAACTATGGCTACACCTTC.

This chain uses TRBV5-6 with TRBJ1-3; 9 bases match TRBD1. The germline V gene has CDR1 SGHDT and CDR2 YYEEEE. The CDR3 consists of 16 residues. V lost 0 bases to trimming and J lost 4 bases; unmatched junction nucleotides: 5. The CDR3, as DNA: TGTGCCAGCAGCTTGGCGGGGACAGGGAAAGGAAACACCATATATTTT. Protein product: CASSLAGTGKGNTIYF.

The V and J genes are TRBV11-3 and TRBJ1-4; 9 bases are shared with TRBD1. This CDR3 has 14 amino acids. CDR1 is SGHNT and CDR2 is YENEEA in the germline V gene. The V gene end was trimmed by 4 bases and the J gene end by 4 bases; junction bases not matched to a gene: 1. This CDR3 is CASSWGQGNEKLFF. The DNA of the CDR3 is TGTGCCAGCAGCTGGGGACAGGGTAATGAAAAACTGTTTTTT. Variable domain in full (rest from reference TRBV11-3 and TRBJ1-4): EAGVVQSPRYKIIEKKQPVAFWCNPISGHNTLYWYLQNLGQGPELLIRYENEEAVDDSQLPKDRFSAERLKGVDSTLKIQPAELGDSAVYLCASSWGQGNEKLFFGSGTQLSVL.

V is TRBV2 and J is TRBJ1-1; D might be TRBD1 (5 bases). Germline V CDR1 and CDR2: SNHLY, FYNNEI. This CDR3 has 15 residues. V lost 7 bases, J lost 4 bases, and 19 bases lay in between. CDR3 in DNA: TGTGCCAGCAATGGGGACCCCGGAGGGCCCACTGAAGCTTTCTTT. It codes for CASNGDPGGPTEAFF.

The sample holds one count of this clone. This sequence joins TRBV5-1 and TRBJ2-3; the D is unclear. The CDR3 consists of 17 residues. Germline V gene sequence: CDR1 SGHRS, CDR2 YFSETQ. The V end was cut by 4 bases, the J end by 2 bases, with 20 bases between. Here the CDR3 reads CASSSLGAAGYTDTQYF. The CDR3 DNA follows: TGCGCCAGCAGCAGTTTGGGCGCTGCAGGCTACACAGATACGCAGTATTTT. The full variable domain, its missing parts supplied by reference TRBV5-1 and TRBJ2-3, is KAGVTQTPRYLIKTRGQQVTLSCSPISGHRSVSWYQQTPGQGLQFLFEYFSETQRNKGNFPGRFSGRQFSNSRSEMNVSTLELGDSALYLCASSSLGAAGYTDTQYFGPGTRLTVL.

This rearrangement joins TRBV19 to TRBJ1-2; D perhaps matches TRBD1 (6 bases). The CDR3 is 16 amino acids. The V gene's germline CDR1 is LNHDA and CDR2 SQIVND (reference sequence). The V end lost 1 base, the J end lost 1 base, and 13 bases lay between the germline ends. The CDR3 loop reads CASSIANLQGNYGYTF. The CDR3 nucleotides read TGTGCCAGTAGTATAGCCAATCTACAGGGTAACTATGGCTACACCTTC.

This clone was counted once. V and J are TRBV20-1 and TRBJ2-7; 7 bases line up with TRBD2. Germline V gene sequence: CDR1 DFQATT, CDR2 SNEGSKA (reference sequence). The ends lost 7 bases at V and 5 bases at J; junction bases unmatched: 5. The CDR3 length is 11 residues. CDR3 sequence (DNA): TGCAGTGGCGGGAGCGTCAACGAGCAGTACTTC. Protein product: CSGGSVNEQYF.

This clone was seen only once. V is TRBV6-5 and J is TRBJ1-1; D is ambiguous. V was clipped by 7 bases and J by 0 bases, with 9 bases between them. CDR1 is MNHEY and CDR2 is SVGAGI in the germline V gene. The CDR3 totals 13 residues. In DNA form, the CDR3 reads TGTGCCAGCAAGAAGCTAATGAACACTGAAGCTTTCTTT. Protein sequence: CASKKLMNTEAFF.

This chain links TRBV18 with TRBJ1-1, with D uncertain. The CDR3 totals 15 residues. The germline CDR1 and CDR2 sequences are KGHSH and LQKENI. V was pared by 2 bases and J by 4 bases, with 14 bases between. Here the CDR3 reads CASSPSRVAGTEAFF. The DNA of the CDR3 is TGTGCCAGCTCACCATCGAGGGTTGCGGGCACTGAAGCTTTCTTT.

V and J are TRBV19 and TRBJ1-2, with TRBD1 matching 12 bases. J lost 3 bases, V lost 5 bases, and 7 bases had no gene match. The CDR3 has 16 amino acids. The germline V gene has CDR1 LNHDA and CDR2 SQIVND (reference sequence). CDR3 amino acids: CASSGTGGGFYYGYTF. CDR3 bases: TGTGCCAGTAGTGGGACAGGGGGCGGATTCTACTATGGCTACACCTTC.

This sequence joins TRBV28 and TRBJ1-2, with D possibly TRBD1 on 6 matching bases. V was cut by 6 bases and J by 2 bases, with 22 bases left in between. CDR1 MDHEN and CDR2 SYDVKM come from the germline V gene. The CDR3 runs 17 residues. CDR3 protein: CASSPQISGVGNYGYTF. The CDR3 nucleotides read TGTGCCAGCAGCCCGCAAATCTCAGGGGTGGGAAACTATGGCTACACCTTC.

V usage is TRBV11-2 and J usage is TRBJ2-1, with 9 bases identical to TRBD2. Germline trimming cut 0 bases from V and 1 base from J; bases unmatched to any gene: 4. This CDR3 region has 17 residues. Germline CDR1 is SGHAT and CDR2 is FQNNGV. The CDR3 DNA reads as TGTGCCAGCAGCTTAGATAGCGCGGGAGGGTCCTACAATGAGCAGTTCTTC. Translated, it gives CASSLDSAGGSYNEQFF.

This clone was picked up a small number of times. The gene calls are TRBV27 and TRBJ1-1; D unclear. Trimming removed 8 bases at V and 2 bases at J, with 18 bases between. This CDR3 region has 15 residues. The germline CDR1 and CDR2 sequences are MNHEY and SMNVEV (reference sequence). The CDR3 DNA sequence: TGTGCCAGCCTCCCCGGGGATGTGGAAAACACTGAAGCTTTCTTT. Translation gives CASLPGDVENTEAFF.

CDR3 in DNA: TGCGCCAGCAGTGAGTCGACCCGACAGGGGGCGCCCGAGCAGTACTTC. Its translation: CASSESTRQGAPEQYF. V and J are TRBV10-1 and TRBJ2-7; 10 nucleotides line up with TRBD1. Germline lookup yields CDR1 WNHNN and CDR2 SYGVQD (reference sequence). The CDR3 is 16 amino acids. V was clipped by 0 bases and J by 6 bases; unmatched bases: 8.

J is TRBJ1-4 and V is TRBV2; maybe TRBD1 (5 bases). V was shortened by 10 bases and J by 3 bases, with 12 bases between the two germline ends. The CDR3 spans 13 residues. CDR1 is SNHLY and CDR2 is FYNNEI in the germline V gene. The CDR3 sequence: CATKQDANEKLFF. CDR3 bases: TGTGCCACAAAACAGGACGCTAATGAAAAACTGTTTTTT.

V usage is TRBV27 and J usage is TRBJ1-5; 7 bases align to TRBD1. Trimming took 6 bases from V and 2 from J; bases not matched to a gene: 4. Looked up from germline, CDR1 is MNHEY and CDR2 is SMNVEV (reference sequence). This CDR3 has 14 residues. DNA of the CDR3: TGTGCCAGCAGCTATACAGGGGGCAATCAGCCCCAGCATTTT. It codes for CASSYTGGNQPQHF.

The chain carries TRBV7-6 and TRBJ2-2; the D gene is possibly TRBD1 (5 bases). CDR3 size: 16 residues. The germline V and J ends were trimmed by 4 bases and 3 bases, with 15 bases remaining between them. Germline CDR1 SGHVS, CDR2 FNYEAQ. CDR3 bases: TGTGCCAGCAGCTATGGGGCAGGCAGAGACACCGGGGAGCTGTTTTTT. It codes for CASSYGAGRDTGELFF.

The V gene is TRBV18, the J gene TRBJ1-6; unclear D gene. The germline CDR1 and CDR2 sequences are KGHSH and LQKENI. CDR3 length equals 16 residues. The germline V and J ends were trimmed by 3 bases and 1 base, with 10 bases remaining between them. The CDR3 protein is CASSPLGGSYNSPLHF. Written as DNA, the CDR3 is TGTGCCAGCTCACCCTTAGGAGGGTCCTATAATTCACCCCTCCACTTT.

V usage is TRBV18 and J usage is TRBJ1-5; unclear D gene. V dropped 8 bases and J dropped 0 bases, with 5 bases sitting between them. CDR3 length: 12 residues. Germline V gene data show CDR1 as KGHSH and CDR2 as LQKENI. CDR3 region: CASQNSNQPQHF. The CDR3 DNA sequence: TGTGCCAGCCAAAATAGCAATCAGCCCCAGCATTTT.

This clone occurred once. The V gene is TRBV15, the J gene TRBJ1-4; D might be TRBD1 (5 bases). Germline CDR1 reads LNHNV; CDR2 reads YYDKDF (reference sequence). The length of the CDR3 is 14 residues. V lost 0 bases, J lost 7 bases, and 9 bases lay in between. This CDR3 reads CATSRELGGEKLFF. The CDR3 nucleotides are TGTGCCACCAGCAGAGAATTGGGGGGTGAAAAACTGTTTTTT.